These 26 T cell receptor beta chains share one sample of origin, sequenced in a study of cytomegalovirus exposure and HLA in healthy donors (dated 2017 in TCRdb). The library was produced with the immunoSEQ multiplex PCR assay. For the multiplex PCR, a mixture combining 60 forward primers for TCR Vbeta segments and 13 reverse primers for TCR Jbeta segments was used. In its TCRdb copy, this immuneACCESS table keeps in-frame sequences only and misses some clones. Where compared with another copy, unresolved V genes explain less than half of these, and the others have no known cause. This sample is represented by 81,000 or so clones; 77% of them were singletons. The top ten clones comprise 2.5% to 3.5% of the sample. The specimen was PBMCs. These receptors all come from a man between 50 and 59 years old in good health and CMV-seropositive.

The sample holds one count of this clone. The rearrangement links TRBV5-6 to TRBJ1-6, with 11 bases fitting TRBD1. V lost 4 bases and J lost 1; bases outside the gene matches: 4. Germline V gene lookup returns CDR1 SGHDT and CDR2 YYEEEE. This CDR3 region has 17 residues. For the CDR3, the DNA is TGTGCCAGCAGCGGGGGGACAGGGGGATCCTATAATTCACCCCTCCACTTT. This encodes CASSGGTGGSYNSPLHF.

The CDR3 DNA follows: TGTGCCTGGAGTGATCAGGGGAGGCAGTACTTC. Its translation: CAWSDQGRQYF. J is TRBJ2-7 and V is TRBV30, with a possible D match to TRBD1 (6 bases). CDR3 size: 11 residues. V lost 1 base and J 9 bases, leaving 10 bases between the germline ends. CDR1 is GTSNPN, CDR2 SVGIG, per germline (reference sequence).

The chain links TRBV25-1 to TRBJ2-5; 7 bases line up with TRBD1. The V gene's germline CDR1 is MGHDK and CDR2 SYGVNS. The CDR3 is made up of 17 amino acids. V gave up 1 base and J gave up 5 bases; unmatched junction bases: 13. The DNA for the CDR3 is TGTGCCAGCAGTGAATTGTGGGGGCAGGGGGTGGAGGAGACCCAGTACTTC. The encoded protein is CASSELWGQGVEETQYF.

The CDR3 spells CASSKGGSYNEQFF. CDR3 in DNA: TGCGCCAGCAGTAAAGGGGGAAGCTACAATGAGCAGTTCTTC. This rearrangement joins TRBV10-1 to TRBJ2-1; perhaps TRBD1 as D (6 bases). Germline assignment: CDR1 WNHNN and CDR2 SYGVQD (reference sequence). The CDR3 length is 14 residues. V shed 5 bases and J shed 3 bases, with 11 bases lying between them.

This clone was detected only once. J is TRBJ2-1 and V is TRBV2; TRBD1 is a possible D gene (6 bases). Trimming removed 6 bases at V and 3 bases at J, with 9 bases between. The germline V gene encodes CDR1 SNHLY and CDR2 FYNNEI. This CDR3 has 13 amino acids. The CDR3 protein is CASRLDSYNEQFF. The CDR3, as DNA: TGTGCCAGCAGGCTGGACAGCTACAATGAGCAGTTCTTC.

This chain uses TRBV21-1 with TRBJ2-3; TRBD2 is taken as the D call from the table, unchecked against the DNA. TRBV21-1 is shown as a pseudogene. The CDR3 runs 15 residues. The chain's CDR3 is CASSKGWELADTQYF. The DNA of the CDR3 is TGTGCCAGCAGCAAAGGTTGGGAGTTAGCAGATACGCAGTATTTT.

The V gene is TRBV19, the J gene TRBJ1-1; a possible D gene is TRBD1 (5 bases). The V end lost 5 bases, the J end lost 5 bases, and 18 bases lay between the germline ends. The germline V gene encodes CDR1 LNHDA and CDR2 SQIVND (reference sequence). The CDR3 consists of 15 residues. The CDR3 is CASSPVSLGATEAFF. The CDR3 DNA sequence: TGTGCCAGTAGTCCAGTATCTTTAGGGGCGACTGAAGCTTTCTTT.

The V gene is TRBV16, the J gene TRBJ1-5; D perhaps matches TRBD1 (6 bases). Germline values: CDR1 KGHSY, CDR2 FQNENV. V gave up 1 base and J gave up 0 bases, with 10 bases separating them. The CDR3 loop spans 16 amino acids. CDR3 nucleotide sequence: TGTGCCAGCAGCCAATGGGACAAGAATAGCAATCAGCCCCAGCATTTT. The encoded protein is CASSQWDKNSNQPQHF.

The genes are TRBV6-5 and TRBJ2-2, with D possibly being TRBD1 (7 bases). Germline V gene sequence: CDR1 MNHEY, CDR2 SVGAGI. V lost 8 bases and J 4 bases, leaving 14 bases between the germline ends. The length of the CDR3 is 14 residues. The CDR3 is CASGIQGGTGELFF. The CDR3, as DNA: TGTGCCAGCGGAATCCAGGGGGGCACCGGGGAGCTGTTTTTT.

This rearrangement joins TRBV7-3 to TRBJ1-1; 11 positions agree with TRBD1. This CDR3 comprises 17 residues. V lost 0 bases to trimming and J lost 5 bases; unmatched junction nucleotides: 8. The germline V gene encodes CDR1 SGHTA and CDR2 FQGTGA. CDR3 protein: CASSLTTIGTGGTEAFF. The CDR3, as DNA: TGTGCCAGCAGCTTAACTACCATCGGGACAGGGGGTACTGAAGCTTTCTTT.

The gene calls are TRBV7-6 and TRBJ1-2; TRBD1 matches 7 bases. Germline trimming cut 2 bases from V and 2 bases from J; bases unmatched to any gene: 5. CDR3 length equals 15 residues. Germline V gene data show CDR1 as SGHVS and CDR2 as FNYEAQ. The CDR3 bases are TGTGCCAGCAGCTTACACGGGACAGCAAACTATGGCTACACCTTC. Its translation is CASSLHGTANYGYTF.

The chain employs TRBV18 and TRBJ2-2, with D hard to call. Germline V lookup: CDR1 KGHSH, CDR2 LQKENI. CDR3 length equals 11 residues. The V end lost 3 bases, the J end lost 6 bases, and 2 bases lay between the germline ends. CDR3 protein: CASSPSGELFF. For the CDR3, the DNA is TGTGCCAGCTCACCCTCCGGGGAGCTGTTTTTT.

This clone was seen only a few times. This chain uses TRBV19 with TRBJ1-5, with TRBD1 matching over 7 bases. The CDR3 length is 14 residues. Per the germline V gene, CDR1 is LNHDA and CDR2 is SQIVND (reference sequence). The trim removed 2 bases at V and 5 bases at J, leaving 3 bases unmatched. CDR3 loop: CASSIRQGDQPQHF. CDR3 in DNA: TGTGCCAGTAGTATACGCCAGGGGGATCAGCCCCAGCATTTT.

The rearrangement links TRBV11-3 to TRBJ1-1, with D hard to call. CDR3 length equals 11 residues. Germline CDR1 is SGHNT and CDR2 is YENEEA. The V end lost 5 bases, the J end lost 4 bases, and 5 bases lay between the germline ends. The CDR3 DNA is TGTGCCAGCAGCCAGGTCACTGAAGCTTTCTTT. Protein: CASSQVTEAFF.

The chain carries TRBV18 and TRBJ2-3, with TRBD1 matching 7 bases. Germline CDR1 KGHSH, CDR2 LQKENI. The CDR3 sequence is 17 residues long. Losses at the gene ends were 8 bases for V and 10 bases for J; bases not matched to a gene: 24. CDR3 bases: TGTGCCAGCACATCCGGACAGGCCCGGATTTTGGGGGATGCGCAGTATTTT. Encoded protein: CASTSGQARILGDAQYF.

The chain links TRBV19 to TRBJ2-6; 7 nucleotides line up with TRBD1. Germline CDR1 LNHDA, CDR2 SQIVND (reference sequence). V trimming: 6 bases; J trimming: 0 bases; junction bases outside the gene matches: 2. This CDR3 has 15 amino acids. This CDR3 is CASRGGNSGANVLTF. DNA for the CDR3: TGTGCCAGTAGAGGGGGCAACTCTGGGGCCAACGTCCTGACTTTC.

The CDR3 sequence: CAGEAGYTF. The CDR3 nucleotides are TGTGCCGGAGAAGCTGGCTACACCTTC. The chain recombines TRBV30 with TRBJ1-2; no clear D gene. The CDR3 runs to 9 residues. Trimming cost V 8 bases and J 7 bases, with 8 bases left between them. Looked up from germline, CDR1 is GTSNPN and CDR2 is SVGIG (reference sequence).

V usage is TRBV19 and J usage is TRBJ1-4; 8 positions match TRBD1. The CDR3 consists of 15 residues. The ends lost 5 bases at V and 8 bases at J; junction bases unmatched: 10. CDR1 is LNHDA and CDR2 is SQIVND in the germline V gene (reference sequence). Here the CDR3 reads CASSSSTGGAEKLFF. Here the CDR3 DNA reads TGTGCCAGTAGTTCGAGTACAGGGGGAGCAGAAAAACTGTTTTTT. Looking up the rest from reference TRBV19 and TRBJ1-4 gives the full variable domain: DGGITQSPKYLFRKEGQNVTLSCEQNLNHDAMYWYRQDPGQGLRLIYYSQIVNDFQKGDIAEGYSVSREKKESFPLTVTSAQKNPTAFYLCASSSSTGGAEKLFFGSGTQLSVL.

This rearrangement joins TRBV12-2 to TRBJ2-7; the DNA was not compared with TRBD1, the D call given in the table. TRBV12-2 is a recognized pseudogene. This CDR3 contains 18 residues. The CDR3 coding sequence is TGTGCAAGTCGGTTCGGTATTAACAGGGGGGGAAGGCACTACGAGCAGTACTTC. Protein: CASRFGINRGGRHYEQYF.

This clone has only one observation. Other DNA variants within this sample encode the same CDR3. This chain links TRBV20-1 with TRBJ2-4; D remains unclear. The CDR3 consists of 11 residues. The V gene lost 2 bases and the J gene lost 5 bases, with 4 bases spanning the gap. CDR1 DFQATT and CDR2 SNEGSKA come from the germline V gene (reference sequence). In nucleotides, the CDR3 is TGCAGTGCTAGATCTGAAAACATTCAGTACTTC. It encodes CSARSENIQYF.

This chain links TRBV6-6 with TRBJ2-4, with D tentatively TRBD2 (6 bases). The ends were cut back, 2 bases at V and 7 bases at J, with 12 bases in the middle. The germline CDR1 and CDR2 sequences are MNHNY and SVGAGI (reference sequence). There are 14 residues in the CDR3. CDR3 coding DNA: TGTGCCAGCAGTTACGGGACCCGGGGGAACATTCAGTACTTC. Translation: CASSYGTRGNIQYF.

The chain couples TRBV28 to TRBJ2-5; 15 positions match TRBD2. The ends lost 1 base at V and 7 bases at J; junction bases unmatched: 4. The CDR3 has 16 residues. Germline assignment: CDR1 MDHEN and CDR2 SYDVKM. The CDR3: CASSLSGLAGGRTQYF. The CDR3 nucleotides read TGTGCCAGCAGTTTATCGGGACTAGCGGGGGGCCGGACCCAGTACTTC.

This sequence joins TRBV5-1 and TRBJ2-7; 7 positions agree with TRBD1. The germline gives CDR1 SGHRS, CDR2 YFSETQ. Trimming cost V 0 bases and J 0 bases; bases outside gene matches: 0. The CDR3 extends over 14 amino acids. DNA of the CDR3: TGCGCCAGCAGCTTGGGGGACAGCTCCTACGAGCAGTACTTC. This gives the protein CASSLGDSSYEQYF. The variable domain in full, completed from reference TRBV5-1 and TRBJ2-7, reads KAGVTQTPRYLIKTRGQQVTLSCSPISGHRSVSWYQQTPGQGLQFLFEYFSETQRNKGNFPGRFSGRQFSNSRSEMNVSTLELGDSALYLCASSLGDSSYEQYFGPGTRLTVT.

The chain joins TRBV5-1 to TRBJ2-6; TRBD2 might be the D (7 bases). This CDR3 region has 18 residues. V shed 3 bases and J shed 0 bases, with 16 bases lying between them. Looked up from germline, CDR1 is SGHRS and CDR2 is YFSETQ. The CDR3 sequence: CASSSRGGKSSGANVLTF. CDR3 sequence (DNA): TGCGCCAGCAGCTCGAGGGGGGGCAAAAGCTCTGGGGCCAACGTCCTGACTTTC.

The rearrangement links TRBV5-4 to TRBJ2-1; no firm D call. Germline V gene sequence: CDR1 SGHNT, CDR2 YYREEE (reference sequence). CDR3 length: 17 residues. Between the trimmed V and J ends, which lost 2 bases and 1 base, there was a span of 16 bases. DNA of the CDR3: TGTGCCAGCAGCTTACTAAAGAAGCAGCAATCCTACAATGAGCAGTTCTTC. Amino acid sequence: CASSLLKKQQSYNEQFF.

The chain couples TRBV6-4 to TRBJ2-2; perhaps TRBD2 as D (5 bases). The V gene lost 0 bases and the J gene lost 5 bases, with 7 bases spanning the gap. The germline CDR1 and CDR2 sequences are MRHNA and SNTAGT. The CDR3 covers 14 residues. In nucleotides, the CDR3 is TGTGCCAGCAGTGACTCTTCGGGGACCGGGGAGCTGTTTTTT. It yields the protein CASSDSSGTGELFF.